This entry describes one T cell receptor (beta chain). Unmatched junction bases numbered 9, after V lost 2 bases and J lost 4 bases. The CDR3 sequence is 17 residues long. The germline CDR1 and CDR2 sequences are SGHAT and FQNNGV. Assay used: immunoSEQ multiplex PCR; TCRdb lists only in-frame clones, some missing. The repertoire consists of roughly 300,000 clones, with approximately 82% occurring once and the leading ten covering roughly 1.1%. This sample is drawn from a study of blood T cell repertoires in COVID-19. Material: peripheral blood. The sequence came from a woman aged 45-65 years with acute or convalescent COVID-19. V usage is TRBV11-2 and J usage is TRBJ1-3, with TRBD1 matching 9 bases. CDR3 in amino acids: CASSLFTGGNGGNTIYF. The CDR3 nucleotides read TGTGCCAGCAGCTTATTTACAGGGGGCAACGGAGGAAACACCATATATTTT.